This TCR beta chain was identified in a study of cytomegalovirus exposure and HLA in healthy donors. The wider study: The same platform was used for the 130 or so validation repertoires as for the 650 to 700 first-cohort repertoires, as reported in a later analysis. Broader study findings: Subsequent analysis showed first-cohort TCR clusters tending to co-occur in more than 90 validation repertoires.

Measured with immunoSEQ multiplex PCR; TCRdb has only the in-frame clones, and not every one. The profile shows under 400,000 clones, 88% of them singletons. Comments on this clone: The antigen is not known.

Germline CDR1 and CDR2: SGHAT and FQNNGV. V dropped 4 bases and J dropped 6 bases, with 5 bases sitting between them. The CDR3 is made up of 11 amino acids. The donors were in the roughly 120-subject validation cohort; that cohort was separate from the approximately 670-subject first cohort. The sample consisted of PBMCs. This receptor was taken from a man under 40 in good health and CMV-seronegative. The rearrangement uses TRBV11-2 and TRBJ2-3; no firm D call. The CDR3 loop is CASSYIDTQYF. CDR3 bases: TGTGCCAGCAGCTACATTGATACGCAGTATTTT.